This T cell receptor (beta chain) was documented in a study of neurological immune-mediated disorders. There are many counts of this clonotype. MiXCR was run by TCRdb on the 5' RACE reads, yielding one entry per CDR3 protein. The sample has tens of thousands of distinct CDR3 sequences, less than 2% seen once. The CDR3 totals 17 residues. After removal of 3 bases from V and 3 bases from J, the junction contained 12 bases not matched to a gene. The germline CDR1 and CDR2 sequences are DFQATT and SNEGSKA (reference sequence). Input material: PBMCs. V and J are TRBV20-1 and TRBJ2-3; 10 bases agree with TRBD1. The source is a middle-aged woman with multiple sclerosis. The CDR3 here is CSASAPSGQGFTDTQYF. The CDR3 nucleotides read TGCAGTGCTAGTGCGCCCTCGGGACAGGGGTTTACAGATACGCAGTATTTT.